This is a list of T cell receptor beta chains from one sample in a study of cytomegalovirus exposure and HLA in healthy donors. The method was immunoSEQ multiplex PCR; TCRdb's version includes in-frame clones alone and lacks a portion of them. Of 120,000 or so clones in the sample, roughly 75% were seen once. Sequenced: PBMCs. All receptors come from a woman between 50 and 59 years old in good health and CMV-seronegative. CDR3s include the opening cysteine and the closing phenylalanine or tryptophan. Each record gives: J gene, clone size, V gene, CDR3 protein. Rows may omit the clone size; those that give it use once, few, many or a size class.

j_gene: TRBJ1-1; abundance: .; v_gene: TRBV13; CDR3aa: CASSNNRGLYTEAFF
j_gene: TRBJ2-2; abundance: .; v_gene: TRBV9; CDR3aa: CASWGGRGTGELFF
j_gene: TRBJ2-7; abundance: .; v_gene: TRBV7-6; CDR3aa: CASSLLTSSYEQYF
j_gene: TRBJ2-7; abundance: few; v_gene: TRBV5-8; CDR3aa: CASSLAHRVIDEQYF
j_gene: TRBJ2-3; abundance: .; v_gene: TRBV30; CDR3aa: CAWSTGTSGVVDTQYF
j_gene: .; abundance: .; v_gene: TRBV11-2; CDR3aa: CASSLMAGSTYEQYF
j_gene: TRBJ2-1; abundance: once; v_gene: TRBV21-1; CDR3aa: CASSITTGSYNEQFF
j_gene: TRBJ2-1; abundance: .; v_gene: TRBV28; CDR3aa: CASSLRLPNEQFF
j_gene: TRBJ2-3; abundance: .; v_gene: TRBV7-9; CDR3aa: CASSRTSGRADTQYF
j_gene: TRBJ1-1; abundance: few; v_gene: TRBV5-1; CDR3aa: CASSLPGTEAFF
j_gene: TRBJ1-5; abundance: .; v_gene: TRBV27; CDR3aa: CASSWGGGNQPQHF
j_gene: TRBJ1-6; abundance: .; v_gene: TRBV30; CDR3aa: CAWSSGTGLSSYNSPLHF
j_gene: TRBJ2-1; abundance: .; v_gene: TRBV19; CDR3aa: CASSRTGTLFF
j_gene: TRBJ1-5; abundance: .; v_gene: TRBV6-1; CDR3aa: CASSEAGVSQPQHF
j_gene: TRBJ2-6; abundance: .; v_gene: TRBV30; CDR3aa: CAWIRSGANVLTF
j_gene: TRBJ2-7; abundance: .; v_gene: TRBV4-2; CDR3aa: CASSQGGTSGRAYEQYF
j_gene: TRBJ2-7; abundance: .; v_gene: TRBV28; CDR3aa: CASNAPGQGASYEQYF
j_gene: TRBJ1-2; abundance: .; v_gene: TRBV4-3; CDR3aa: CASSQDYDVYGYTF
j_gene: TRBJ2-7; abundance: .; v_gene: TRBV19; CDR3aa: CASSEGASGSYEQYF
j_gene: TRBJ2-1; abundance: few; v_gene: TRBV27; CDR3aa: CASSLSGTGGGNEQFF
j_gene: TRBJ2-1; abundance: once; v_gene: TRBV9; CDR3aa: CASSASGTSGGKEQFF
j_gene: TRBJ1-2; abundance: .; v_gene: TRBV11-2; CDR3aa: CASSRLGQGNPVTF
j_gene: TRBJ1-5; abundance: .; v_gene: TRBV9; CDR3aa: CASSVVRGNQPQHF
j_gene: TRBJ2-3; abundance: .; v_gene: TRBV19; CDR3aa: CASSTRPGQAADTQYF